Given below is one T cell receptor (beta chain) in context. This sample was included in a study of PD-1 blockade in mismatch repair-deficient tumors. The germline V gene has CDR1 MNHNY and CDR2 SVGAGI (reference sequence). The CDR3 runs 12 residues. Losses at the gene ends were 2 bases for V and 7 bases for J; bases not matched to a gene: 2. PCR or immunohistochemistry showed mismatch repair deficiency in every enrolled patient. Measured with immunoSEQ multiplex PCR; TCRdb has only the in-frame clones, and not every one. The data hold over 100,000 clones, with over 60% observed a single time. This chain joins TRBV6-6 and TRBJ2-7, with 7 bases lining up with TRBD1. The clonotype was recovered from an adult with mismatch repair-deficient cancer. This specimen consisted of peripheral blood, obtained 60 to 65 weeks after starting pembrolizumab. This CDR3 is CASSYGGQEQYF. The DNA of the CDR3 is TGTGCCAGCAGTTACGGGGGACAGGAGCAGTACTTC.